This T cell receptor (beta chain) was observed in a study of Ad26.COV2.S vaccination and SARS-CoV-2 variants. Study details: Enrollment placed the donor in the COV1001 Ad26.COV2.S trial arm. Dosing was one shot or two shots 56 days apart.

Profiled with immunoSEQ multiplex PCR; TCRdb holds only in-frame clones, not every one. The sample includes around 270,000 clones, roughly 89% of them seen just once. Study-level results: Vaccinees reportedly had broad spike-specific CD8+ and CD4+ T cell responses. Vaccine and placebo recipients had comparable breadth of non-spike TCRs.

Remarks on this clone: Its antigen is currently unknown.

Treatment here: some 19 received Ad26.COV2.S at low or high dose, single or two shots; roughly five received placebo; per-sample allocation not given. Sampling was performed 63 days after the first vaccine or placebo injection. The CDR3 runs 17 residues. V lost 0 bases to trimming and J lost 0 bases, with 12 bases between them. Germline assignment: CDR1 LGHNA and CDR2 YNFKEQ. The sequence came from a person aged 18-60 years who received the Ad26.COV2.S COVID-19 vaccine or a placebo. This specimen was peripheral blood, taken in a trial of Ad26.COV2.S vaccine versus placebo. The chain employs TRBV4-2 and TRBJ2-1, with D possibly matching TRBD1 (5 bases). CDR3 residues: CASSQDGSRDSYNEQFF. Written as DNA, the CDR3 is TGTGCCAGCAGCCAAGACGGGTCCAGGGACTCCTACAATGAGCAGTTCTTC.